This T cell receptor (beta chain) was captured by sequencing in a study of OX40 agonist ivuxolimab in advanced cancers. Profiling relied on immunoSEQ multiplex PCR, and the TCRdb table lists in-frame clones only, not all of them. This sample has tens of thousands of clones, with around 83% found just once. At cycle 4 day 1, cycle 7 day 1, and baseline, blood was sampled. This TCR came from an adult with an advanced solid tumor such as melanoma, head and neck, liver or kidney cancer. The sequences come from CD4+ or CD8+ T cells sorted from blood, collected in a trial of the OX40 agonist ivuxolimab.

DNA of the CDR3: TGTGCCAGCTCACCGTCGGGACAGGGCGCCGAGCAGTACTTC. Residues: CASSPSGQGAEQYF. The chain uses TRBV18 and TRBJ2-7; 9 nucleotides match TRBD1. This CDR3 region has 14 residues. The J segment lost 6 bases and the V segment lost 3 bases, leaving 6 bases of the junction unmatched. Per germline, CDR1 KGHSH and CDR2 LQKENI.